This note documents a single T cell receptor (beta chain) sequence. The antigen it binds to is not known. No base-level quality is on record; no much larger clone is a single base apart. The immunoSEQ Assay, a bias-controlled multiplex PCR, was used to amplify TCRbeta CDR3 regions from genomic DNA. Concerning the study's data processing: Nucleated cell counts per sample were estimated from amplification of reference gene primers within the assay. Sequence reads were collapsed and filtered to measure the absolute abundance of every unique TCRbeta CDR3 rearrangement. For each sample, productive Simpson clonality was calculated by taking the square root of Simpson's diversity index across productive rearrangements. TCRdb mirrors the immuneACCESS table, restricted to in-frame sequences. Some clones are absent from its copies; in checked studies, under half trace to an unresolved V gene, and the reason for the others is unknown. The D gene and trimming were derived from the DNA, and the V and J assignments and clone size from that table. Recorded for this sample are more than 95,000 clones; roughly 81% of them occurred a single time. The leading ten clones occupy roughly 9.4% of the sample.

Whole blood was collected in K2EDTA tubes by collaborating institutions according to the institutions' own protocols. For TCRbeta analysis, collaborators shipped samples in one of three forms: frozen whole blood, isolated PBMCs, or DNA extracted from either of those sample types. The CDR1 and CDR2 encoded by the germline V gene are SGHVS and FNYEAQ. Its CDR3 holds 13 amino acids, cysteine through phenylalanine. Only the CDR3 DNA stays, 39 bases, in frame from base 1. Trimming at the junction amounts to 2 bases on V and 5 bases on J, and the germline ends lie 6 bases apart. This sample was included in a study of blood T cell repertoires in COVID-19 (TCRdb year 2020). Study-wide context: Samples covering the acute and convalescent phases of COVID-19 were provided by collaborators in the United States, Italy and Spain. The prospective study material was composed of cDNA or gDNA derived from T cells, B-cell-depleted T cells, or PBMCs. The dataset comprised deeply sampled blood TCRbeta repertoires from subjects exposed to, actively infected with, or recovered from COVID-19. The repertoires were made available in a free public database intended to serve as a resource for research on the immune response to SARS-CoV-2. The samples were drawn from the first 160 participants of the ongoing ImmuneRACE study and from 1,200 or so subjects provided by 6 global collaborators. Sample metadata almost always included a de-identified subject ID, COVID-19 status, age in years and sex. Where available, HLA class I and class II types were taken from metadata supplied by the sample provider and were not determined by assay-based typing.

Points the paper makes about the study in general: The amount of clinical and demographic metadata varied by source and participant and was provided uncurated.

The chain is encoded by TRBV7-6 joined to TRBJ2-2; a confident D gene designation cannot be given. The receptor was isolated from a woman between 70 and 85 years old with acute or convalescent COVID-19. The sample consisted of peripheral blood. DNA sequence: TGTGCCAGCAGCTTAATTCGGACCGGGGAGCTGTTTTTT. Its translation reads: CASSLIRTGELFF.